These 10 T cell receptor beta chains were sequenced from one sample in a study of identical twins. MiXCR, run by TCRdb on the 5' RACE reads, gives a single entry per CDR3 protein. The table shows under 450,000 distinct CDR3 sequences, with about 18% occurring only once. The sequencing sample was made of naive T cells sorted from blood. The receptors derive from a man aged 50 to 60 in good health.

This chain connects TRBV7-9 to TRBJ2-1; TRBD2 is a possible D gene (6 bases). The CDR3 runs to 13 residues. V was shortened by 6 bases and J by 7 bases, with 13 bases between the two germline ends. Germline-derived CDR1 and CDR2 are SEHNR and FQNEAQ (reference sequence). This chain's CDR3 is CASSKLAENEQFF. CDR3 DNA: TGTGCCAGCAGTAAACTAGCTGAAAATGAGCAGTTCTTC.

This clonotype was recorded many times. The chain employs TRBV20-1 and TRBJ2-7; D possibly corresponds to TRBD2 (6 bases). Germline-derived CDR1 and CDR2 are DFQATT and SNEGSKA (reference sequence). Trimming removed 0 bases at V and 0 bases at J, with 12 bases between. This CDR3 has 15 amino acids. CDR3 amino acids: CSARDFGGSSYEQYF. The DNA for the CDR3 is TGCAGTGCTAGAGATTTTGGGGGGAGCTCCTACGAGCAGTACTTC.

This clonotype was picked up many times. V and J are TRBV7-9 and TRBJ2-5; D unresolved. This CDR3 contains 13 residues. The germline V and J ends were trimmed by 3 bases and 5 bases, with 10 bases remaining between them. Germline assignment: CDR1 SEHNR and CDR2 FQNEAQ (reference sequence). The CDR3 coding sequence is TGTGCCAGCAGCTTCGAGTTAGTGGAGACCCAGTACTTC. Its protein is CASSFELVETQYF.

This clonotype occurred many times. The CDR3 loop reads CASSLGQEDQPQHF. The CDR3 nucleotides read TGCGCCAGCAGCTTGGGGCAGGAAGATCAGCCCCAGCATTTT. This chain links TRBV5-1 with TRBJ1-5; D gene ambiguous. The V end was cut by 0 bases, the J end by 5 bases, with 9 bases between. Per germline, CDR1 SGHRS and CDR2 YFSETQ. The CDR3 consists of 14 residues.

The V gene is TRBV6-2 or TRBV6-3, the J gene TRBJ2-3, with 7 bases that match TRBD2. Trimming cost V 5 bases and J 1 base; bases outside gene matches: 9. This CDR3 has 16 amino acids. Per germline, CDR1 MNHEY and CDR2 SVGEGT. The CDR3 spells CASSPAGRGGTDTQYF. The CDR3 nucleotides read TGTGCCAGCAGTCCAGCGGGGCGGGGCGGCACAGATACGCAGTATTTT.

V and J are TRBV25-1 and TRBJ2-1; D ambiguous. The germline V and J ends were trimmed by 4 bases and 0 bases, with 16 bases remaining between them. The CDR3 extends over 17 amino acids. Germline lookup yields CDR1 MGHDK and CDR2 SYGVNS. DNA of the CDR3: TGTGCCAGCAGTGGGGCCAGATACTCTTTCTCCTACAATGAGCAGTTCTTC. It specifies CASSGARYSFSYNEQFF.

This clonotype showed up many times. This chain links TRBV6-1 with TRBJ1-5; D is uncertain. V was trimmed by 2 bases and J by 3 bases, leaving 23 bases between them. CDR1 MNHNS and CDR2 SASEGT come from the germline V gene. The CDR3 is 19 amino acids. CDR3 bases: TGTGCCAGCAGTGAAATTGGGATTGTCTCGGGAGGCAACAATCAGCCCCAGCATTTT. Residues: CASSEIGIVSGGNNQPQHF.

V usage is TRBV6-2 or TRBV6-3 and J usage is TRBJ1-1; 7 bases are shared with TRBD1. In germline, CDR1 is MNHEY, CDR2 SVGEGT. The V segment lost 10 bases and the J segment 0 bases; nucleotides outside the gene matches: 5. This CDR3 has 13 amino acids. The CDR3 sequence is CATEQGMNTEAFF. The CDR3 nucleotides read TGTGCCACCGAACAGGGGATGAACACTGAAGCTTTCTTT.

This clonotype has ten or more counts. The chain joins TRBV7-2 to TRBJ2-7, with 7 bases lining up with TRBD1. The CDR3 is made up of 12 amino acids. V gave up 8 bases and J gave up 3 bases; unmatched junction bases: 4. From germline, CDR1 is SGHTA and CDR2 FQGNSA. The CDR3 spells CASSRQGYEQYF. The CDR3 DNA reads TGTGCCAGCTCCAGACAGGGCTACGAGCAGTACTTC.

A few counts support this clonotype. This sequence joins TRBV6-1 and TRBJ1-6; the match to TRBD1 covers 10 bases. Germline CDR1 MNHNS, CDR2 SASEGT. CDR3 length equals 16 residues. Trimming cost V 5 bases and J 5 bases; bases outside gene matches: 6. The CDR3 DNA is TGTGCCAGCAGTCCCTGGGGGACAGGGGATAATTCACCCCTCCACTTT. It yields the protein CASSPWGTGDNSPLHF.